This entry lists 9 T cell receptor beta chains sequenced from one sample in a study of T cell repertoires in cytomegalovirus infection. TCRdb re-derived calls from the reads in MiXCR, one entry per CDR3 protein. This table holds approximately 730,000 distinct CDR3 sequences, about 28% found once. No antigen has been identified for these receptors. Sequences were derived from cultured CD8+ T cells from PBMCs, sampled from culture after CMV antigen stimulation. Receptors were obtained from a human donor in good health (CMV status not recorded). Some clones in this sample may be carry-over from other donors' samples.

The J gene is TRBJ2-2, the V gene TRBV28; TRBD1 agrees at 9 bases. CDR3 length equals 16 residues. Per germline, CDR1 MDHEN and CDR2 SYDVKM. V lost 3 bases and J lost 5; bases outside the gene matches: 7. The chain's CDR3 is CASSFYRDRATGELFF. DNA for the CDR3: TGTGCCAGCAGTTTTTACCGGGACAGGGCAACCGGGGAGCTGTTTTTT.

The rearrangement uses TRBV6-6 and TRBJ1-3; 8 nucleotides match TRBD1. The CDR3 runs to 19 residues. Germline CDR1 and CDR2: MNHNY and SVGAGI (reference sequence). V shed 0 bases and J 0 bases; nucleotides not matched to a gene: 10. The CDR3 coding sequence is TGTGCCAGCAGTTACTCCGGGACAGGACTAGCTCTCTCTGGAAACACCATATATTTT. Amino acids: CASSYSGTGLALSGNTIYF.

This clonotype has just a few counts. This chain joins TRBV6-5 and TRBJ2-1; D unresolved. V dropped 4 bases and J dropped 0 bases, with 7 bases sitting between them. This CDR3 comprises 14 residues. Germline V gene sequence: CDR1 MNHEY, CDR2 SVGAGI. The CDR3 DNA reads TGTGCCAGCAGTTCCTTAAGCTCCTACAATGAGCAGTTCTTC. Amino acids: CASSSLSSYNEQFF.

V gene TRBV19 combines with J gene TRBJ2-1; unclear D gene. Germline lookup yields CDR1 LNHDA and CDR2 SQIVND (reference sequence). The CDR3 is made up of 14 amino acids. Between the trimmed V and J ends, which lost 1 base and 3 bases, there was a span of 7 bases. The CDR3 loop is CASSIAPDYNEQFF. As DNA, the CDR3 is TGTGCCAGTAGTATAGCCCCGGACTACAATGAGCAGTTCTTC.

This sequence joins TRBV27 and TRBJ2-1; TRBD1 matches 8 bases. Trimming removed 2 bases from V and 6 bases from J; junction bases left unmatched: 3. Germline CDR1 reads MNHEY; CDR2 reads SMNVEV (reference sequence). The CDR3 loop spans 14 amino acids. The CDR3 DNA follows: TGTGCCAGCAGTTTAACAACAGGGGGCAATGAGCAGTTCTTC. It translates to CASSLTTGGNEQFF.

The J gene is TRBJ2-2, the V gene TRBV6-4, with no clear D. Trimming took 7 bases from V and 6 from J, leaving 9 bases between them. Germline-derived CDR1 and CDR2 are MRHNA and SNTAGT. This CDR3 region has 12 residues. CDR3 coding DNA: TGTGCCAGCACCGCAGTTTCCGGGGAGCTGTTTTTT. Translated: CASTAVSGELFF.

V usage is TRBV7-6 and J usage is TRBJ2-3; 15 bases line up with TRBD2. The CDR3 contains 17 residues. CDR1 and CDR2 (germline): SGHVS, FNYEAQ. Trimming at V came to 4 bases and at J to 3 bases, leaving 5 bases not matched to a gene. The CDR3 spells CASSSGLAGGPTDTQYF. CDR3 nucleotides: TGTGCCAGCAGCTCCGGACTAGCGGGGGGGCCAACAGATACGCAGTATTTT.

This rearrangement joins TRBV6-1 to TRBJ1-1, with a possible D match to TRBD1 (5 bases). The CDR3 is made up of 15 amino acids. V lost 6 bases and J 0 bases, leaving 14 bases between the germline ends. Germline V CDR1 and CDR2: MNHNS, SASEGT. The CDR3 spells CASRLITGLNTEAFF. The CDR3 DNA is TGTGCCAGCAGATTGATAACAGGACTGAACACTGAAGCTTTCTTT.

The chain joins TRBV2 to TRBJ2-3; 8 nucleotides align to TRBD1. CDR1 is SNHLY and CDR2 is FYNNEI in the germline V gene. V shed 8 bases and J 6 bases; nucleotides not matched to a gene: 19. The CDR3 has 17 amino acids. CDR3 residues: CASPHPPRDRTTDTQYF. As DNA, the CDR3 is TGTGCCAGCCCCCACCCCCCCCGGGACAGGACGACCGATACGCAGTATTTT.